This T cell receptor (beta chain) emerged from a study of cytomegalovirus exposure and HLA in healthy donors. Study findings and constraints: Differences between HLA loci emerged in a later analysis of TCR association rates, with DRB1 most and HLA-C fewest. The authors reported that TCR beta sequences could predict HLA-A and HLA-B alleles. These predictions were accurate for most subjects in the first cohort. A later analysis appeared to link common viral pathogens to several of the most significant clusters.

With 60 Vbeta and 13 Jbeta primers, the PCR was carried out. Assay: immunoSEQ multiplex PCR; the TCRdb copy retains only in-frame clones and omits some. The sample holds 200,000 or so clones, about four fifths seen once. About this clone: Its specificity is unknown.

Germline V gene sequence: CDR1 SEHNR, CDR2 FQNEAQ (reference sequence). With 5 bases clipped from V and 2 bases from J, the junction kept 9 bases outside the gene matches. CDR3 size: 17 residues. This TCR was sampled from a boy aged 2-9 years in good health and CMV-seronegative. Specimen: PBMCs. The chain couples TRBV7-9 to TRBJ2-5; 12 bases fit TRBD1. The CDR3 spells CASSRGGGQGAQETQYF. CDR3 bases: TGTGCCAGCAGCCGCGGAGGGGGACAGGGGGCTCAAGAGACCCAGTACTTC.